The 17 T cell receptor beta chains listed next were all sequenced from one sample in a study of blood T cell repertoires in COVID-19. Libraries were prepared by immunoSEQ multiplex PCR; TCRdb keeps only in-frame clonotypes and omits some of them. The sample has under 200,000 clones; 70% to 85% are singletons. The sample comprised peripheral blood. The receptors shown here come from a woman of 80 years or more with acute or convalescent COVID-19.

The rearrangement joins TRBV5-4 to TRBJ1-2; 9 bases align to TRBD1. Germline V gives CDR1 SGHNT, CDR2 YYREEE (reference sequence). With V trimmed by 4 bases and J by 0 bases, 10 bases remained unmatched. This CDR3 has 17 residues. CDR3 in DNA: TGTGCCAGCAGCCCCCGGGACAGGGACCTAGCTAACTATGGCTACACCTTC. This translates into CASSPRDRDLANYGYTF.

The CDR3 DNA reads TGTGCCAGCAGCCCCCGTCAGGCTTACACTGAAGCTTTCTTT. Protein sequence: CASSPRQAYTEAFF. The chain combines TRBV7-2 with TRBJ1-1; D uncertain. The CDR3 is made up of 14 amino acids. Germline CDR1 reads SGHTA; CDR2 reads FQGNSA. Trimming removed 5 bases from V and 3 bases from J, with 13 bases in between. Full variable domain (outside the CDR3, taken from reference TRBV7-2 and TRBJ1-1): GAGVSQSPSNKVTEKGKDVELRCDPISGHTALYWYRQSLGQGLEFLIYFQGNSAPDKSGLPSDRFSAERTGGSVSTLTIQRTQQEDSAVYLCASSPRQAYTEAFFGQGTRLTVV.

This clone has a single count. The chain links TRBV29-1 to TRBJ2-7; tentatively, D is TRBD1 (5 bases). The V gene's germline CDR1 is SQVTM and CDR2 ANQGSEA. Trimming shortened V by 1 base and J by 5 bases, and 12 bases separated the two germline ends. This CDR3 contains 13 residues. The CDR3 sequence is CSVEGVGVNEQYF. For the CDR3, the DNA is TGCAGCGTTGAAGGAGTAGGGGTTAACGAGCAGTACTTC.

The gene calls are TRBV9 and TRBJ1-2; D perhaps matches TRBD1 (6 bases). This CDR3 is built from 15 residues. CDR1 and CDR2 (germline): SGDLS, YYNGEE. V lost 2 bases to trimming and J lost 8 bases, with 19 bases between them. CDR3 loop: CASSVNQGHLQGYTF. CDR3 DNA sequence: TGTGCCAGCAGCGTTAACCAGGGGCACTTACAGGGCTACACCTTC.

The chain links TRBV5-8 to TRBJ2-7, with D perhaps matching TRBD2 (6 bases). The CDR3 extends over 15 amino acids. Between the trimmed V and J ends, which lost 1 base and 0 bases, there was a span of 11 bases. Germline V gene lookup returns CDR1 SGHTS and CDR2 YDEGEE. The CDR3 nucleotides read TGTGCCAGCAGCTTGATTGGAGGGATCTCCTACGAGCAGTACTTC. This translates into CASSLIGGISYEQYF.

The rearrangement joins TRBV23-1 to TRBJ2-7; TRBD2 matches at 7 bases. TRBV23-1 is marked as an open reading frame, function uncertain. The ends lost 4 bases at V and 3 bases at J; junction bases unmatched: 15. The CDR3 totals 17 residues. In nucleotides, the CDR3 is TGCGCCAGCAGTCGCCAGCTAGACCAGCGGGGCGGCTACGAGCAGTACTTC. Translating gives CASSRQLDQRGGYEQYF.

The chain has TRBV19 and TRBJ1-1, with TRBD1 identical over 7 bases. The CDR3 is made up of 12 amino acids. J gave up 5 bases and V 8 bases, and 5 bases lay outside the gene matches. Germline V lookup: CDR1 LNHDA, CDR2 SQIVND (reference sequence). DNA for the CDR3: TGTGCCAGTCGTAACAGGGGTACTGAAGCTTTCTTT. Translation: CASRNRGTEAFF.

This clone appeared a single time. The chain combines TRBV7-2 with TRBJ1-1; 8 bases are shared with TRBD1. The CDR3 spans 14 residues. Looked up from germline, CDR1 is SGHTA and CDR2 is FQGNSA. Trimming took 4 bases from V and 5 from J; bases not matched to a gene: 6. The CDR3 spells CASSSTGDGTEAFF. CDR3 sequence (DNA): TGTGCCAGCAGCTCGACAGGGGATGGGACTGAAGCTTTCTTT.

The chain joins TRBV5-1 to TRBJ2-1; possible D gene TRBD2, 5 bases. Germline CDR1 and CDR2: SGHRS and YFSETQ. The CDR3 is made up of 14 amino acids. Deletions cut 3 bases from V and 6 bases from J, with 13 bases between. CDR3 in DNA: TGCGCCAGCAGCTGGGGAGTGGCACCCAATGAGCAGTTCTTC. Its translation: CASSWGVAPNEQFF.

The chain carries TRBV7-8 and TRBJ2-1; 10 nucleotides line up with TRBD2. The CDR3 length is 15 residues. The J segment lost 5 bases and the V segment lost 8 bases, leaving 9 bases of the junction unmatched. Germline assignment: CDR1 SGHVS and CDR2 FQNEAQ. In DNA form, the CDR3 reads TGTGCCAGCGCCGGGGGGACTAGCGTTCACAATGAGCAGTTCTTC. Its translation: CASAGGTSVHNEQFF.

The chain joins TRBV19 to TRBJ1-2, with 7 bases fitting TRBD1. V shed 6 bases, J shed 3 bases, and the junction held 10 bases outside the gene matches. The CDR3 covers 15 residues. The germline V gene has CDR1 LNHDA and CDR2 SQIVND (reference sequence). CDR3 sequence: CASSPTLGTDYGYTF. The DNA for the CDR3 is TGTGCCAGTAGCCCGACGCTCGGGACAGACTATGGCTACACCTTC.

The V call is TRBV18, the J call TRBJ1-5; TRBD1 agrees at 12 bases. This CDR3 contains 16 residues. Germline values: CDR1 KGHSH, CDR2 LQKENI. V gave up 4 bases and J gave up 7 bases; unmatched junction bases: 8. CDR3 in amino acids: CASSQRGTGGPQPQHF. The CDR3 DNA follows: TGTGCCAGCTCACAACGGGGGACAGGGGGCCCCCAGCCCCAGCATTTT.

The chain links TRBV7-3 to TRBJ2-3; 12 bases match TRBD2. Germline CDR1 reads SGHTA; CDR2 reads FQGTGA. The V gene end was trimmed by 2 bases and the J gene end by 9 bases; junction bases not matched to a gene: 12. This CDR3 has 17 residues. The CDR3 nucleotides read TGTGCCAGCAGCTTATTCGCGATACTAGCGGGAGGACAAACGCAGTATTTT. Encoded protein: CASSLFAILAGGQTQYF.

CDR3 bases: TGTGCCAGTAGTACCGGACAGGGGGCGCGAACTGAAGCTTTCTTT. Protein sequence: CASSTGQGARTEAFF. The chain recombines TRBV19 with TRBJ1-1; 11 positions agree with TRBD1. Germline CDR1 is LNHDA and CDR2 is SQIVND (reference sequence). The junction had 6 bases not matched to a gene; V was cut back by 4 bases and J by 5 bases. The CDR3 length is 15 residues.

The V and J genes are TRBV6-5 and TRBJ1-3; 9 bases line up with TRBD1. This CDR3 spans 15 amino acids. The germline V gene has CDR1 MNHEY and CDR2 SVGAGI. V gave up 6 bases and J gave up 2 bases; unmatched junction bases: 5. CDR3 sequence: CASRPGTGTGNTIYF. The DNA of the CDR3 is TGTGCCAGCAGACCCGGGACAGGGACTGGAAACACCATATATTTT.

The chain uses TRBV11-2 and TRBJ1-1; D gene unclear. Germline-derived CDR1 and CDR2 are SGHAT and FQNNGV. The CDR3 sequence is 14 residues long. The V end was cut by 8 bases, the J end by 10 bases, with 23 bases between. The CDR3, as DNA: TGTGCCAGCGAGACGGGCGCGGGGAGTAGGTTAGCTTTCTTT. This encodes CASETGAGSRLAFF.

The chain recombines TRBV5-4 with TRBJ2-7, with D perhaps TRBD2 (5 bases). V lost 4 bases and J lost 4, with 6 bases in between. The length of the CDR3 is 11 residues. The germline V gene encodes CDR1 SGHNT and CDR2 YYREEE (reference sequence). DNA for the CDR3: TGTGCCAGCAGCCCGGGGTACGAGCAGTACTTC. Its translation: CASSPGYEQYF. The whole variable domain, remainder taken from reference TRBV5-4 and TRBJ2-7, is ETGVTQSPTHLIKTRGQQVTLRCSSQSGHNTVSWYQQALGQGPQFIFQYYREEENGRGNFPPRFSGLQFPNYSSELNVNALELDDSALYLCASSPGYEQYFGPGTRLTVT.